A single T cell receptor beta chain is shown here with its context. No cognate antigen has been identified for it. The input lacks base qualities; no much larger clone sits a single base away. The sample is drawn from a study of blood T cell repertoires in COVID-19 (dated by TCRdb to about 2020). Regarding the complete study: Collaborator samples came from the United States, Italy and Spain and covered acute and convalescent phases of COVID-19. The dataset comprised deeply sampled blood TCRbeta repertoires from subjects exposed to, actively infected with, or recovered from COVID-19. The samples were drawn from two sources: the first 160 participants of the ongoing ImmuneRACE study, and 1,200 or so subjects contributed by 6 global collaborators. The material from the prospective study consisted of cDNA or gDNA derived from T cells, B-cell-depleted T cells, or PBMCs. A freely available public database, intended as a resource for researchers studying the immune response to SARS-CoV-2, is where the repertoires were released. HLA class I and class II types, where available, came from metadata supplied by the sample provider rather than from assay-based typing. Sample metadata almost always included a de-identified subject ID, COVID-19 status, age in years and sex.

TCRbeta CDR3 regions were amplified from genomic DNA using the immunoSEQ Assay, a bias-controlled multiplex PCR. The study's processing was this. Within the assay, amplification of reference gene primers was used to estimate how many nucleated cells each sample contained. Sequence reads were collapsed and filtered to measure the absolute abundance of every unique TCRbeta CDR3 rearrangement. For each sample, productive Simpson clonality was calculated as the square root of Simpson's diversity index over productive rearrangements. This is the immuneACCESS table as TCRdb keeps it, with only in-frame sequences that have V and J called. A part of the clones is gone; compared with another copy, unresolved V genes explain less than half, and the rest is unexplained. V and J calls and clone size are copied from that table; D and trimming were computed from the DNA. This sample comprises more than 300,000 clones, more than 70% of them detected only once. The ten largest account for 10% of the sample.

The CDR3 sequence holds 16 residues, the cysteine and phenylalanine included. Only the CDR3 DNA stays, 48 bases, in frame from base 1. V has 4 bases trimmed and J has 7 bases trimmed; junction bases matching no gene number 6. CDR1 and CDR2 were assigned from the germline V gene as SGDLS and YYNGEE. One collaborating source in Seattle enrolled patients during active infection and followed them longitudinally through the course of disease. Each collaborating institution followed its own protocols to collect whole blood in K2EDTA tubes. For TCRbeta analysis, collaborator samples were shipped as frozen whole blood, as isolated PBMCs, or as DNA extracted from either sample type. Broader findings and caveats from the paper: Clinical and demographic metadata were provided uncurated, with the amount varying by source and participant.

The clonotype originates from a woman aged 25 to 39 with COVID-19, enrolled during active disease. The specimen sequenced was peripheral blood. The rearranged segments are TRBV9 and TRBJ2-1, with 15 bases in between that match TRBD2. For the CDR3, the sequence is CASSPGLAGGQNEQFF. The DNA sequence follows: TGTGCCAGCAGCCCCGGACTAGCGGGAGGGCAAAATGAGCAGTTCTTC.